The TCR beta chain described here comes from a study of cytomegalovirus exposure and HLA in healthy donors. Overall study results and limits: Altogether, 150 to 200 TCR beta chains were recorded as cytomegalovirus-associated. There were some public TCRs occurring in many donors, but most TCR sequences were rare. The only immune exposure information that was available was CMV serostatus. Several V segments, TRBV6-2 and TRBV6-3 among them, could not be told apart and were dropped.

Concerning this clone: Antigen: not known.

The CDR3 spans 14 residues. Germline trimming cut 4 bases from V and 7 bases from J; bases unmatched to any gene: 7. From germline, CDR1 is SGHTS and CDR2 YDEGEE. PCR employed 60 Vbeta and 13 Jbeta primers. Repertoires were generated with immunoSEQ multiplex PCR, while TCRdb's copy carries only in-frame clones and drops some. The sample contains 180,000 or so clones, 80% to 90% of which appear only once. Material: PBMCs. This chain joins TRBV5-8 and TRBJ1-4; 7 nucleotides match TRBD1. The receptor was derived from a man younger than 35 in good health and CMV-seropositive. The CDR3 loop reads CASSATGFSEKLFF. CDR3 DNA: TGTGCCAGCAGCGCGACAGGGTTTAGTGAAAAACTGTTTTTT. The full variable domain, rest sourced from reference TRBV5-8 and TRBJ1-4, is EAGVTQSPTHLIKTRGQQATLRCSPISGHTSVYWYQQALGLGLQFLLWYDEGEERNRGNFPPRFSGRQFPNYSSELNVNALELEDSALYLCASSATGFSEKLFFGSGTQLSVL.